Ten or more counts support the clone carrying this T cell receptor (beta chain). Its antigen remains unknown. The germline CDR1 and CDR2 sequences are SGHTA and FQGTGA. CDR3 size: 13 residues. Deletions cut 6 bases from V and 1 base from J, with 9 bases between. The source of the sample is a study of beta chain features in type 1 diabetes. Study-level points and caveats: For patients, the naive, central memory and Treg TCRB repertoires appeared more alike than for healthy donors.

Expressed TCRB transcripts got sequenced, as all isolated RNA was reverse transcribed. Naive, central memory and regulatory T cell samples averaged about 3.57 million reads. Profiled with immunoSEQ multiplex PCR; TCRdb holds only in-frame clones, not every one. The sample includes about 140,000 clones, 6.5% to 8.5% of them seen just once. The chain employs TRBV7-3 and TRBJ1-1; unclear D gene. The sequence was collected from a woman aged 30 to 39 in good health. The sample comprised central memory CD4+ T cells from blood. The CDR3 coding sequence is TGTGCCAGCAGTATACACAAGAACACTGAAGCTTTCTTT. Residues: CASSIHKNTEAFF.